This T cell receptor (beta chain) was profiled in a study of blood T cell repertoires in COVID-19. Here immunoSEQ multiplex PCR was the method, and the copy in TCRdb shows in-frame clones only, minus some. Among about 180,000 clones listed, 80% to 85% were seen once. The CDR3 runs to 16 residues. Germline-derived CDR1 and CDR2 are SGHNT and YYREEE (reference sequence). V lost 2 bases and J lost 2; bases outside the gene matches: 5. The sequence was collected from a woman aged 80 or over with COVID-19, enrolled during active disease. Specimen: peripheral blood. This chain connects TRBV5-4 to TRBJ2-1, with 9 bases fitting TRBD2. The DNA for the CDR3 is TGTGCCAGCAGCTTCCCTAGCGGGACGGCCTACAATGAGCAGTTCTTC. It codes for CASSFPSGTAYNEQFF.